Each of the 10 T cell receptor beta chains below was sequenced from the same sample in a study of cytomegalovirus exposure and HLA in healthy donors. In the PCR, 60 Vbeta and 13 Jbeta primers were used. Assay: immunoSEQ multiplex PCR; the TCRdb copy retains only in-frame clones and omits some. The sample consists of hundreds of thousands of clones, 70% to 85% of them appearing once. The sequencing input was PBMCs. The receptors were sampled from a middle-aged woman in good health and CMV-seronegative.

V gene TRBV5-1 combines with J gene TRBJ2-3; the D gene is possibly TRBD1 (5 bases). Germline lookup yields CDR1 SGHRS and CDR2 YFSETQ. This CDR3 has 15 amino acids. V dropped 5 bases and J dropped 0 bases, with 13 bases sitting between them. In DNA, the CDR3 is TGCGCCAGCAGTCTCGACAGCCTTAGCACAGATACGCAGTATTTT. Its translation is CASSLDSLSTDTQYF.

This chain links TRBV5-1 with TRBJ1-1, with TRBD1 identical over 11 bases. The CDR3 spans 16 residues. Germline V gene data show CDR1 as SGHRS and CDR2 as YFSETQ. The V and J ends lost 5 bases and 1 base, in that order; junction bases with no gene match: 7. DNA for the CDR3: TGCGCCAGCAGGGGTCCGGGACAGGGGGGGAACACTGAAGCTTTCTTT. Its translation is CASRGPGQGGNTEAFF. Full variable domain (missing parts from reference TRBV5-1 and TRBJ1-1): KAGVTQTPRYLIKTRGQQVTLSCSPISGHRSVSWYQQTPGQGLQFLFEYFSETQRNKGNFPGRFSGRQFSNSRSEMNVSTLELGDSALYLCASRGPGQGGNTEAFFGQGTRLTVV.

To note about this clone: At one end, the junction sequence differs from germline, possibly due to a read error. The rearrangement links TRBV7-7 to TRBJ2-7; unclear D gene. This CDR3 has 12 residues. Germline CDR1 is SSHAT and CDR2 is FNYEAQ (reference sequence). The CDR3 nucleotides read TGTGCTAGCAGCTTTGATGGGCACGAGCAGTACTTC. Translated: CASSFDGHEQYF. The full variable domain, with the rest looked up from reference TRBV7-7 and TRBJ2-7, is GAGVSQSPRYKVTKRGQDVTLRCDPISSHATLYWYQQALGQGPEFLTYFNYEAQPDKSGLPSDRFSAERPEGSISTLTIQRTEQRDSAMYRCASSFDGHEQYFGPGTRLTVT.

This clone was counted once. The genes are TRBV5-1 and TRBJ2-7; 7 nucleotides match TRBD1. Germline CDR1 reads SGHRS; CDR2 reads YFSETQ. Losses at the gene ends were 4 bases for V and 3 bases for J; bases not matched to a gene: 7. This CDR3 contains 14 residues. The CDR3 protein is CASSQTGVDYEQYF. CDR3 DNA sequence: TGCGCCAGCAGCCAAACAGGGGTGGACTACGAGCAGTACTTC.

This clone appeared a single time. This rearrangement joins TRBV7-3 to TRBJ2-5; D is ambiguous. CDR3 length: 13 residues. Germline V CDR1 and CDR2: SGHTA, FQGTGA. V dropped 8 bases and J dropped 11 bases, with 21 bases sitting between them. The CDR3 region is CASYPAPPGEQYF. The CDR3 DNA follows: TGTGCCAGCTACCCGGCCCCGCCTGGAGAGCAGTACTTC.

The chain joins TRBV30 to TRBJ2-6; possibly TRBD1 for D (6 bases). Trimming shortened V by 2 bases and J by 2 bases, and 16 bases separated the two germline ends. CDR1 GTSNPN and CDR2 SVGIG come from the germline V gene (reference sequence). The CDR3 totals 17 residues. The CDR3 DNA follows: TGTGCCTGGAGTAAGGACAGCCCTTTCCCTGGGGCCAACGTCCTGACTTTC. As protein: CAWSKDSPFPGANVLTF.

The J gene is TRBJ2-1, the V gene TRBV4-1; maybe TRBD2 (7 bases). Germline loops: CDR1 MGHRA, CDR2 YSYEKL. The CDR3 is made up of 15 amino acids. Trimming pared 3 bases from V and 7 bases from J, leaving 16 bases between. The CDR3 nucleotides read TGCGCCAGCAGCCAGACTCGGGGGGCCAGGAATGAGCAGTTCTTC. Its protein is CASSQTRGARNEQFF.

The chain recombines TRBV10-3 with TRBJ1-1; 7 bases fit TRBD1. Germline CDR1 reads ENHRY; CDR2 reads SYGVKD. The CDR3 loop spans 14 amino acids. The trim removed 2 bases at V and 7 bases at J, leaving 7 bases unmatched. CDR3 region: CAISELNRGYEAFF. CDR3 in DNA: TGTGCCATCAGTGAGCTGAACAGGGGTTATGAAGCTTTCTTT.

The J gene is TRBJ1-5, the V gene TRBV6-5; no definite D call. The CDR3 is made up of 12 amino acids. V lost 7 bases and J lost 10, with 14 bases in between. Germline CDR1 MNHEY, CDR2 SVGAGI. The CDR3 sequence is CASNAEWRPQHF. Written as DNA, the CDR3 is TGTGCCAGCAACGCCGAGTGGAGACCCCAGCATTTT.

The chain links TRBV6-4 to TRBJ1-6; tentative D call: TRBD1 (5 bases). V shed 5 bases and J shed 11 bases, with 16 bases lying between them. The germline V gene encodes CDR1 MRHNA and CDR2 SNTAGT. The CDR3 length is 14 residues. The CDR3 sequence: CASSPRVGGAPLHF. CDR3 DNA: TGTGCCAGCAGTCCCAGGGTCGGCGGGGCACCCCTCCACTTT.